A selection of T cell receptor beta chains follows, all from one sample in a study of blood T cells in healthy people across ages. TCRdb used MiXCR to reprocess the 5' RACE reads, holding one entry per CDR3 protein. In the table there are more than 1.4 million distinct CDR3 sequences, 42% of which are singletons. Sequences were obtained from blood. The receptors were sampled from a woman younger than 35 in good health. Both conserved end residues are part of each CDR3. A D gene is named only where the DNA matches it firmly. Only some rows state a clone size, as once, few, many or a class for expanded clones.

TRBJ1-5 | . | 15 | . | TRBV12-3/TRBV12-4 | CASSSRDGPSSPQHF | TGTGCCAGCAGTTCCAGGGACGGCCCATCCTCGCCCCAGCATTTT
TRBJ2-1 | few | 16 | TRBD2 | TRBV11-3 | CASSPIGLAPEGEQFF | TGTGCCAGCAGCCCCATTGGACTAGCTCCTGAGGGGGAGCAGTTCTTC
TRBJ2-5 | . | 18 | TRBD2 | TRBV4-1 | CASSQLPMGTSGMETQYF | TGCGCCAGCAGCCAGCTCCCCATGGGAACTAGCGGTATGGAGACCCAGTACTTC
TRBJ2-7 | . | 14 | TRBD2 | TRBV7-9 | CASTQAGKYNEQYF | TGTGCCAGCACCCAAGCGGGAAAGTACAATGAGCAGTACTTC
TRBJ2-1 | . | 12 | . | TRBV3-1 | CASSQARFQTFF | TGTGCCAGCAGCCAGGCGCGTTTTCAAACGTTCTTC
TRBJ2-3 | . | 16 | . | TRBV11-2 | CASSQGGVKGTDAQYF | TGTGCCAGCAGCCAAGGGGGGGTTAAGGGCACAGATGCGCAGTATTTT
TRBJ1-5 | . | 15 | . | TRBV5-1 | CASSWSSASNRPQHF | TGCGCCAGCAGCTGGTCGTCGGCGAGCAATCGGCCCCAGCATTTT
TRBJ2-7 | . | 16 | TRBD1 | TRBV20-1 | CSASPTDRALPYEQYF | TGCAGTGCTAGCCCCACCGACAGGGCCTTACCCTACGAGCAGTACTTC
TRBJ1-5 | . | 13 | TRBD1 | TRBV20-1 | CSAKTGAEKPQHF | TGCAGTGCTAAAACAGGGGCCGAAAAGCCCCAGCATTTT
TRBJ2-7 | few | 15 | TRBD2 | TRBV4-2 | CASSQDIAGAYEQYF | TGTGCCAGCAGCCAAGATATAGCGGGGGCCTACGAGCAGTACTTC
TRBJ2-7 | few | 14 | TRBD1 | TRBV6-5 | CASSDGDRTYEQYF | TGTGCCAGCAGTGACGGGGACAGAACCTACGAGCAGTACTTC
TRBJ1-2 | . | 18 | TRBD1 | TRBV18 | CASSPSASETGINYGYTF | TGTGCCAGCTCACCGAGCGCCTCGGAGACAGGGATAAACTATGGCTACACCTTC
TRBJ2-7 | few | 14 | . | TRBV5-5 | CASSRDANLYEQYF | TGTGCCAGCAGCCGGGACGCTAATCTCTACGAGCAGTACTTC
TRBJ2-5 | few | 14 | TRBD1 | TRBV6-1 | CASSDGDSRQTQYF | TGTGCCAGCAGTGACGGGGACAGCAGGCAGACCCAGTACTTC
TRBJ2-3 | . | 15 | . | TRBV9 | CASSVALPSTDTQYF | TGTGCCAGCAGCGTGGCACTTCCCAGTACAGATACGCAGTATTTT